This entry describes one T cell receptor beta chain. Individuals aged about 18 to 95 years were recruited from 24 US areas. Participant-given clinical history determined each cohort assignment. The CDR3 contains 16 residues. The germline gives CDR1 SGHTA, CDR2 FQGTGA. The J segment lost 5 bases and the V segment lost 6 bases, leaving 7 bases of the junction unmatched. Sequencing was performed with immunoSEQ multiplex PCR; in TCRdb, only in-frame clones are kept and a portion is missing. The sample consists of approximately 250,000 clones, about 90% of them appearing once. The data derive from a study of blood T cell repertoires in COVID-19. Background on the study: Samples taken during acute and convalescent COVID-19 were collected in the United States, Italy and Spain.

The sequenced sample was PBMCs or T cells enriched from blood (not recorded which). V usage is TRBV7-3 and J usage is TRBJ2-3, with 14 bases matching TRBD2. This receptor was identified in a woman aged 25 to 39 with acute COVID-19. The CDR3 region has the DNA TGTGCCAGCAGTCGACTAGCGGGAGGGTTCGGAGATACGCAGTATTTT. Protein: CASSRLAGGFGDTQYF. Filled out from reference TRBV7-3 and TRBJ2-3, the complete variable domain reads GAGVSQTPSNKVTEKGKYVELRCDPISGHTALYWYRQSLGQGPEFLIYFQGTGAADDSGLPNDRFFAVRPEGSVSTLKIQRTERGDSAVYLCASSRLAGGFGDTQYFGPGTRLTVL.